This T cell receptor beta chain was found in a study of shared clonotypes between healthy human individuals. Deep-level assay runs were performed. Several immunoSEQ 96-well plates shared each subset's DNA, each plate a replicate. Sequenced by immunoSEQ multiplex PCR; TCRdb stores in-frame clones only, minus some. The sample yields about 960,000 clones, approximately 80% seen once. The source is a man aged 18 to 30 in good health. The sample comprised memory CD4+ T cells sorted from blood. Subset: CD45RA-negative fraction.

Here the CDR3 DNA reads TGTGCCAGCAGTTACTCGCCCTCAAGAGGGTTCCTATATTTT. Encoded protein: CASSYSPSRGFLYF. This rearrangement joins TRBV6-5 to TRBJ1-3; D remains ambiguous. V dropped 0 bases and J dropped 14 bases, with 17 bases sitting between them. The CDR3 has 14 residues. Germline lookup yields CDR1 MNHEY and CDR2 SVGAGI.